In this sample, the clone carrying this TCR beta chain turned up once. Random hexamers primed reverse transcription of about 0.45 to 1 ug RNA. In TCRdb, the immunoSEQ multiplex PCR reads were re-called with MiXCR into one record per CDR3 protein. This sample has about 180,000 distinct CDR3 sequences, with approximately 94% found just once. Trimming pared 10 bases from V and 1 base from J, leaving 16 bases between. This CDR3 contains 14 residues. This entry comes from a study of CD8 T cells in Susac syndrome. Sequencing used CD4+ T cells from PBMCs. The gene calls are TRBV12-3 or TRBV12-4 and TRBJ1-1; D might be TRBD1 (6 bases). The sequence was collected from a human donor with multiple sclerosis. The CDR3 sequence: CATKKRQENTEAFF. For the CDR3, the DNA is TGTGCCACCAAAAAGAGACAGGAGAACACTGAAGCTTTCTTT.